These T cell receptor beta chains were read from a single sample in a study of shared clonotypes between healthy human individuals. Profiled with immunoSEQ multiplex PCR; TCRdb holds only in-frame clones, not every one. The data hold some 660,000 clones, with 55% to 85% observed a single time. Sequencing was carried out using memory CD4+ T cells sorted from blood. All receptors derive from a woman in her twenties or thirties in good health. Each CDR3 is given with its conserved first and last residue. D genes are given only for firm matches. Expanded clones get a size class; other rows say once, few or many, or leave the size out.

CDR3 length	J gene	D gene	V gene	clone size	CDR3 protein	CDR3 DNA
14	TRBJ2-2	-	TRBV6-4	few	CASSALPNTGELFF	TGTGCCAGCAGTGCACTCCCGAACACCGGGGAGCTGTTTTTT
11	TRBJ1-5	-	TRBV28	few	CASSLLGQEHF	TGTGCCAGCAGTTTATTGGGCCAGGAGCATTTT
15	TRBJ1-5	TRBD1	TRBV5-8	-	CASSWGQGTSQPQHF	TGTGCCAGCAGCTGGGGACAGGGGACTTCTCAGCCCCAGCATTTT
15	TRBJ1-1	-	TRBV5-1	-	CASSTEGLNPGEAFF	TGCGCCAGCAGCACTGAAGGGCTCAACCCCGGTGAAGCTTTCTTT
14	TRBJ1-2	-	TRBV19	-	CASSHRDSLHGYTF	TGTGCCAGTAGTCATCGGGACTCATTGCATGGCTACACCTTC
12	TRBJ1-3	-	TRBV29-1	-	CSVGSSGNTIYF	TGCAGCGTTGGGAGCTCTGGAAACACCATATATTTT
11	TRBJ1-2	-	TRBV30	-	CAWTGNYGYTF	TGTGCCTGGACAGGGAACTATGGCTACACCTTC
13	TRBJ2-7	TRBD1	TRBV29-1	once	CSTSGTGRHEQYF	TGCAGCACCTCCGGGACAGGGAGACACGAGCAGTACTTC
15	TRBJ1-5	TRBD1	TRBV19	few	CASSPARTGDQPQHF	TGTGCCAGTAGTCCGGCCCGGACAGGGGATCAGCCCCAGCATTTT
13	TRBJ1-5	-	TRBV6-5	-	CASQKGFNQPQHF	TGTGCCAGCCAAAAGGGCTTCAATCAGCCCCAGCATTTT
13	TRBJ2-7	TRBD1	TRBV29-1	-	CSVATGGIYEQYF	TGCAGCGTTGCTACAGGGGGAATCTACGAGCAGTACTTC
17	TRBJ2-1	TRBD2	TRBV27	-	CASSDMKSGSSYNEQFF	TGTGCCAGCAGTGACATGAAAAGCGGGAGCTCCTACAATGAGCAGTTCTTC
15	TRBJ2-1	TRBD2	TRBV10-3	few	CAISDKTSGNNEQFF	TGTGCCATCAGTGATAAGACTAGCGGGAACAATGAGCAGTTCTTC
16	TRBJ2-2	-	TRBV7-3	-	CASSLNKMGFTGELFF	TGTGCCAGCAGCCTAAACAAAATGGGCTTCACCGGGGAGCTGTTTTTT
14	TRBJ2-7	TRBD1	TRBV5-1	-	CASSWDRGRGEQYF	TGCGCCAGCAGCTGGGACAGGGGAAGGGGCGAGCAGTACTTC
13	TRBJ2-3	-	TRBV5-1	-	CASSKGPADTQYF	TGCGCCAGCAGCAAAGGCCCAGCAGATACGCAGTATTTT
15	TRBJ2-5	TRBD2	TRBV2	-	CASSERGELAETQYF	TGTGCCAGCAGTGAACGGGGGGAGCTAGCGGAGACCCAGTACTTC
15	TRBJ2-2	-	TRBV6-5	-	CASNKQGASTGELFF	TGTGCCAGCAATAAACAGGGCGCGAGCACCGGGGAGCTGTTTTTT
13	TRBJ2-5	-	TRBV5-1	once	CASSLGAEETQYF	TGCGCCAGCAGCTTGGGTGCCGAAGAGACCCAGTACTTC
12	TRBJ1-6	-	TRBV30	few	CAWRRVSSPLHF	TGTGCCTGGAGAAGGGTATCGTCACCCCTCCACTTT
14	TRBJ2-1	TRBD1	TRBV19	many	CASTGTGNYNEQFF	TGTGCCAGTACCGGGACAGGGAATTACAATGAGCAGTTCTTC
18	TRBJ2-3	TRBD2	TRBV7-7	-	CASSLGLGSGSIVDTQYF	TGTGCCAGCAGCTTAGGTCTTGGGAGCGGGAGTATAGTAGATACGCAGTATTTT
16	TRBJ1-5	-	TRBV11-2	-	CASSLRRDNSNQPQHF	TGTGCCAGCAGCTTACGGCGAGACAATAGCAATCAGCCCCAGCATTTT
14	TRBJ2-7	TRBD2	TRBV2	-	CASRGLAVNYEQYF	TGTGCCAGCAGAGGACTAGCGGTGAACTACGAGCAGTACTTC
13	TRBJ2-5	-	TRBV10-1	-	CASSERAEETQYF	TGCGCCAGCAGTGAACGGGCGGAGGAGACCCAGTACTTC
14	TRBJ2-7	TRBD2	TRBV28	once	CASTGTSVVDEQYF	TGTGCCAGCACCGGGACTAGCGTGGTTGACGAGCAGTACTTC